The 24 T cell receptor beta chains below were found in one sample sequenced in a study of blood T cell repertoires in COVID-19. This table comes from immunoSEQ multiplex PCR, and its TCRdb copy is limited to in-frame clones, with some not included. The table records approximately 310,000 clones, approximately 89% of them present only once. Material for sequencing was peripheral blood. The receptor set was obtained from a woman in her fifties or sixties who had recovered from COVID-19.

The chain uses TRBV3-1 (or the pseudogene TRBV3-2) and TRBJ1-1; TRBD1 is a possible D gene (6 bases). The CDR3 spans 14 residues. From germline, CDR1 is LGHDT and CDR2 YNNKEL (reference sequence). V lost 4 bases, J lost 4 bases, and 13 bases lay in between. CDR3 region: CASSLRQGPTEAFF. The CDR3 DNA reads as TGTGCCAGCAGCCTACGTCAGGGGCCCACTGAAGCTTTCTTT.

In its sample, this clone was seen a few times. The rearrangement joins TRBV6-2 or TRBV6-3 to TRBJ1-1, with D perhaps matching TRBD1 (5 bases). Germline V CDR1 and CDR2: MNHEY, SVGEGT. Trimming shortened V by 4 bases and J by 1 base, and 16 bases separated the two germline ends. This CDR3 comprises 16 residues. The CDR3 DNA reads as TGTGCCAGCAGTTCTGCGGCGGGGAGGGGGAACACTGAAGCTTTCTTT. Its protein is CASSSAAGRGNTEAFF.

The chain has TRBV12-5 and TRBJ2-6; D remains ambiguous. CDR1 is LGHNT, CDR2 FRNRAP, per germline. V shed 1 base and J shed 9 bases, with 10 bases lying between them. This CDR3 comprises 14 residues. The CDR3 nucleotides are TGTGCTAGTGGTTTGGGTGGCAGATTCAACGTCCTGACTTTC. It specifies CASGLGGRFNVLTF.

The chain recombines TRBV10-3 with TRBJ2-1; 8 nucleotides line up with TRBD1. After removal of 6 bases from V and 2 bases from J, the junction contained 6 bases not matched to a gene. CDR3 size: 15 residues. Per the germline V gene, CDR1 is ENHRY and CDR2 is SYGVKD. CDR3 coding DNA: TGTGCCATCAGCGGAGGACAGGGTGCCTACAATGAGCAGTTCTTC. This sequence encodes CAISGGQGAYNEQFF.

J is TRBJ1-2 and V is TRBV24-1; D possibly corresponds to TRBD1 (5 bases). The V and J ends lost 9 bases and 8 bases respectively, with 12 bases between them. From germline, CDR1 is KGHDR and CDR2 SFDVKD. CDR3 length: 11 amino acids. CDR3 in DNA: TGTGCCACCCCCGGGGGTCGCGGCTACACCTTC. Amino acids: CATPGGRGYTF.

This CDR3 reads CASSFRGSYEQFF. Here the CDR3 DNA reads TGTGCCAGCAGCTTTCGCGGGAGCTATGAGCAGTTCTTC. The rearrangement uses TRBV11-3 and TRBJ2-1; 7 bases fit TRBD2. The CDR3 extends over 13 amino acids. Germline CDR1 SGHNT, CDR2 YENEEA. The V gene end was trimmed by 3 bases and the J gene end by 8 bases; junction bases not matched to a gene: 4.

The gene calls are TRBV18 and TRBJ2-5, with D possibly being TRBD1 (6 bases). Between the trimmed V and J ends, which lost 1 base and 5 bases, there was a span of 11 bases. The CDR3 runs to 14 residues. CDR1 and CDR2 from the germline V gene are KGHSH and LQKENI. The DNA for the CDR3 is TGTGCCAGCTCACCACACAGGGATCGGGAGACCCAGTACTTC. Amino acid sequence: CASSPHRDRETQYF.

This rearrangement joins TRBV4-3 to TRBJ2-7, with 9 positions matching TRBD1. Germline assignment: CDR1 LGHNA and CDR2 YSLEER. The CDR3 runs 14 residues. With 2 bases clipped from V and 3 bases from J, the junction kept 2 bases outside the gene matches. The CDR3 spells CASSQRTGDYEQYF. CDR3 nucleotide sequence: TGCGCCAGCAGCCAAAGGACAGGGGACTACGAGCAGTACTTC.

This chain joins TRBV30 and TRBJ2-1; maybe TRBD2 (6 bases). Germline V CDR1 and CDR2: GTSNPN, SVGIG (reference sequence). CDR3 length equals 14 residues. Trimming cost V 4 bases and J 0 bases, with 10 bases left between them. CDR3 nucleotide sequence: TGTGCCTGGAAGGGCGGGACCTCCTACAATGAGCAGTTCTTC. Amino acid sequence: CAWKGGTSYNEQFF.

About this clone: One junction end disagrees with the germline gene, perhaps due to a read error. The chain uses TRBV14 and TRBJ2-2, with D possibly TRBD2 on 5 matching bases. Germline V gives CDR1 SGHDN, CDR2 FVKESK. The CDR3 has 14 residues. The DNA of the CDR3 is TGTGCCAGCAGCAGGGATCGTCGCACCGGGGTGCTGTTTTTT. Protein product: CASSRDRRTGVLFF.

The chain has TRBV4-3 and TRBJ2-7, with 8 bases lining up with TRBD2. CDR1 is LGHNA and CDR2 is YSLEER in the germline V gene. This CDR3 spans 16 amino acids. V dropped 1 base and J dropped 1; count of bases not matched to a gene: 6. The CDR3 DNA reads as TGCGCCAGCAGCCAAGTGGGAGCGGGAGTATCCTACGAGCAGTACTTC. Encoded protein: CASSQVGAGVSYEQYF.

The genes are TRBV28 and TRBJ1-6; D might be TRBD1 (5 bases). This CDR3 spans 17 amino acids. Germline lookup yields CDR1 MDHEN and CDR2 SYDVKM. The V end lost 6 bases, the J end lost 0 bases, and 15 bases lay between the germline ends. CDR3 amino acids: CASSPGLPSSYNSPLHF. The CDR3, as DNA: TGTGCCAGCAGCCCGGGACTCCCGAGCTCCTATAATTCACCCCTCCACTTT.

The chain couples TRBV15 to TRBJ1-2; 7 nucleotides line up with TRBD1. J lost 7 bases, V lost 8 bases, and 10 bases had no gene match. Germline lookup yields CDR1 LNHNV and CDR2 YYDKDF (reference sequence). The CDR3 length is 13 residues. The chain's CDR3 is CATRVQGRFGYTF. The CDR3 DNA reads TGTGCCACCCGGGTACAGGGGAGGTTTGGCTACACCTTC. The full variable domain, rest sourced from reference TRBV15 and TRBJ1-2, is DAMVIQNPRYQVTQFGKPVTLSCSQTLNHNVMYWYQQKSSQAPKLLFHYYDKDFNNEADTPDNFQSRRPNTSFCFLDIRSPGLGDTAMYLCATRVQGRFGYTFGSGTRLTVV.

The V and J genes are TRBV4-1 and TRBJ2-2, with D perhaps TRBD1 (6 bases). There are 16 residues in the CDR3. With 1 base removed from V and 6 bases from J, the gap between germline ends came to 15 bases. CDR1 and CDR2 (germline): MGHRA, YSYEKL. CDR3 region: CASSQGAGTIAGELFF. CDR3 DNA sequence: TGCGCCAGCAGCCAAGGGGCCGGGACAATCGCCGGGGAGCTGTTTTTT.

The chain combines TRBV20-1 with TRBJ2-3; D is unclear. The CDR3 is 11 residues long. V was shortened by 6 bases and J by 2 bases, with 6 bases between the two germline ends. Germline V CDR1 and CDR2: DFQATT, SNEGSKA (reference sequence). CDR3 region: CSALYTDTQYF. DNA of the CDR3: TGCAGTGCGTTGTACACAGATACGCAGTATTTT.

This rearrangement joins TRBV30 to TRBJ1-1; 10 nucleotides match TRBD1. With 2 bases clipped from V and 3 bases from J, the junction kept 3 bases outside the gene matches. Per the germline V gene, CDR1 is GTSNPN and CDR2 is SVGIG (reference sequence). The CDR3 is made up of 14 amino acids. CDR3 sequence (DNA): TGTGCCTGGAGTCACGGGACAGGGGACACTGAAGCTTTCTTT. It yields the protein CAWSHGTGDTEAFF. Combining the CDR3 with reference TRBV30 and TRBJ1-1 gives the whole variable domain SQTIHQWPATLVQPVGSPLSLECTVEGTSNPNLYWYRQAAGRGLQLLFYSVGIGQISSEVPQNLSASRPQDRQFILSSKKLLLSDSGFYLCAWSHGTGDTEAFFGQGTRLTVV.

This clone was observed once. The DNA of the CDR3 is TGTGCCAGTAGTAGTGCACTAGCGGGAAGGCATGAGCAGTTCTTC. It translates to CASSSALAGRHEQFF. This sequence joins TRBV19 and TRBJ2-1; 10 bases map to TRBD2. The trim removed 4 bases at V and 8 bases at J, leaving 8 bases unmatched. CDR1 and CDR2 (germline): LNHDA, SQIVND (reference sequence). This CDR3 region has 15 residues.

DNA for the CDR3: TGTGCCAGCAGCCGCGAGACAGGGACCACTGAAGCTTTCTTT. Translating gives CASSRETGTTEAFF. V is TRBV2 and J is TRBJ1-1; TRBD1 agrees at 7 bases. This CDR3 is 14 amino acids long. The V segment lost 6 bases and the J segment 4 bases; nucleotides outside the gene matches: 8. Per the germline V gene, CDR1 is SNHLY and CDR2 is FYNNEI.

The genes are TRBV7-6 and TRBJ2-7; 8 bases are a match to TRBD1. CDR3 length: 15 residues. The germline V gene has CDR1 SGHVS and CDR2 FNYEAQ. Trimming took 3 bases from V and 0 from J; bases not matched to a gene: 4. The CDR3 is CASSFGTGLSYEQYF. The CDR3 DNA reads as TGTGCCAGCAGCTTCGGGACAGGCCTCTCCTACGAGCAGTACTTC.

Concerning this clone itself: The sample contains more than one DNA sequence encoding this CDR3. This sequence joins TRBV29-1 and TRBJ1-2, with 9 bases aligning to TRBD1. The CDR3 extends over 14 amino acids. V was pared by 4 bases and J by 0 bases, with 3 bases of the junction left unmatched. CDR1 SQVTM and CDR2 ANQGSEA come from the germline V gene. In nucleotides, the CDR3 is TGCAGCGTTGGCGACAGGGGGGCTAACTATGGCTACACCTTC. Translated, it gives CSVGDRGANYGYTF.

The rearrangement joins TRBV19 to TRBJ1-2; maybe TRBD1 (6 bases). Between the trimmed V and J ends, which lost 7 bases and 0 bases, there was a span of 12 bases. Germline V gene lookup returns CDR1 LNHDA and CDR2 SQIVND (reference sequence). CDR3 size: 14 residues. For the CDR3, the DNA is TGTGCCAGTACCATGGGACACCCTAACTATGGCTACACCTTC. Translated: CASTMGHPNYGYTF. The whole variable domain, filled in from reference TRBV19 and TRBJ1-2, reads DGGITQSPKYLFRKEGQNVTLSCEQNLNHDAMYWYRQDPGQGLRLIYYSQIVNDFQKGDIAEGYSVSREKKESFPLTVTSAQKNPTAFYLCASTMGHPNYGYTFGSGTRLTVV.

The chain has TRBV19 and TRBJ1-5, with a weak D call TRBD1 (6 bases). CDR1 is LNHDA and CDR2 is SQIVND in the germline V gene (reference sequence). The CDR3 runs to 14 residues. V was shortened by 8 bases and J by 5 bases, with 16 bases between the two germline ends. The CDR3 nucleotides are TGTGCCAGTGCCAAGGGGGGGCGCGATCAGCCCCAGCATTTT. Translated, it gives CASAKGGRDQPQHF. The variable domain in full, with the rest retrieved from reference TRBV19 and TRBJ1-5, is DGGITQSPKYLFRKEGQNVTLSCEQNLNHDAMYWYRQDPGQGLRLIYYSQIVNDFQKGDIAEGYSVSREKKESFPLTVTSAQKNPTAFYLCASAKGGRDQPQHFGDGTRLSIL.

The V gene is TRBV15, the J gene TRBJ1-2; D uncertain. Per germline, CDR1 LNHNV and CDR2 YYDKDF (reference sequence). Between the trimmed V and J ends, which lost 3 bases and 8 bases, there was a span of 10 bases. The CDR3 is made up of 12 amino acids. This chain's CDR3 is CATSRGGRGYTF. The CDR3 DNA is TGTGCCACCAGCAGGGGAGGGAGGGGCTACACCTTC.

V gene TRBV7-2 combines with J gene TRBJ2-2; possible D gene TRBD2, 5 bases. Trimming removed 1 base from V and 5 bases from J, with 14 bases in between. The germline V gene encodes CDR1 SGHTA and CDR2 FQGNSA. The CDR3 length is 16 residues. The CDR3 region has the DNA TGTGCCAGCAGCTTAGTCAGTAGCGCGTCAACCGGGGAGCTGTTTTTT. Encoded protein: CASSLVSSASTGELFF.